These 17 T cell receptor beta chains came from one sample sequenced in a study of shared clonotypes between healthy human individuals. Using immunoSEQ multiplex PCR, the repertoire was profiled, and TCRdb retains in-frame clones only, with some absent. This table has some 2.4 million clones, over 85% appearing once. The sample was naive CD4+ T cells from PBMCs. Subset specified: CD45RA+ positively selected. All receptors derive from a man between 18 and 35 years old in good health. Some clones in this sample may be carry-over from other donors' samples.

V usage is TRBV29-1 and J usage is TRBJ1-2, with 7 bases identical to TRBD1. Germline-derived CDR1 and CDR2 are SQVTM and ANQGSEA. The CDR3 is 12 residues long. V lost 7 bases and J lost 2; bases outside the gene matches: 4. CDR3: CSATGVNYGYTF. Written as DNA, the CDR3 is TGCAGCGCCACAGGGGTGAACTATGGCTACACCTTC.

The chain joins TRBV6-5 to TRBJ1-1; perhaps TRBD1 as D (5 bases). V lost 0 bases, J lost 8 bases, and 16 bases lay in between. Germline V gives CDR1 MNHEY, CDR2 SVGAGI. The CDR3 covers 15 residues. In DNA, the CDR3 is TGTGCCAGCAGTTACTCCGGGACCGGGCGGACAGAAGCTTTCTTT. This codes for CASSYSGTGRTEAFF.

The rearrangement joins TRBV18 to TRBJ2-2; D is unresolved. This CDR3 comprises 16 residues. V gave up 3 bases and J gave up 2 bases, with 13 bases separating them. Germline values: CDR1 KGHSH, CDR2 LQKENI. CDR3 in DNA: TGTGCCAGCTCACCTATGGGATCCTACAACACCGGGGAGCTGTTTTTT. Translation: CASSPMGSYNTGELFF.

This chain's CDR3 is CASENSDGTEAFF. The CDR3 DNA reads TGTGCCAGCGAAAACTCGGACGGCACTGAAGCTTTCTTT. The V gene is TRBV28, the J gene TRBJ1-1, with D unclear. Germline V gives CDR1 MDHEN, CDR2 SYDVKM. V gave up 8 bases and J gave up 4 bases, with 14 bases separating them. The CDR3 is 13 residues long.

The chain carries TRBV19 and TRBJ2-5, with no clear D. The germline V gene has CDR1 LNHDA and CDR2 SQIVND (reference sequence). Trimming took off 7 bases at V and 5 bases at J, with 14 bases between the two ends. CDR3 length: 13 residues. The DNA of the CDR3 is TGTGCCAGTAACGTCTGGGAAGGGGAGACCCAGTACTTC. Amino acids: CASNVWEGETQYF. Variable domain in full (rest from reference TRBV19 and TRBJ2-5): DGGITQSPKYLFRKEGQNVTLSCEQNLNHDAMYWYRQDPGQGLRLIYYSQIVNDFQKGDIAEGYSVSREKKESFPLTVTSAQKNPTAFYLCASNVWEGETQYFGPGTRLLVL.

The J gene is TRBJ2-3, the V gene TRBV7-2; D remains ambiguous. The CDR3 has 12 residues. V was clipped by 5 bases and J by 3 bases, with 6 bases between them. Germline V gives CDR1 SGHTA, CDR2 FQGNSA. In nucleotides, the CDR3 is TGTGCCAGCAGCCAGCCTACAGATACGCAGTATTTT. Protein sequence: CASSQPTDTQYF.

The gene calls are TRBV5-1 and TRBJ1-2; no reliable D call. Trimming pared 0 bases from V and 3 bases from J, leaving 15 bases between. Germline CDR1 is SGHRS and CDR2 is YFSETQ. This CDR3 spans 16 amino acids. This CDR3 reads CASSLVGQTPYYGYTF. CDR3 DNA sequence: TGCGCCAGCAGCTTGGTCGGGCAGACCCCTTACTATGGCTACACCTTC.

This chain joins TRBV6-5 and TRBJ1-5; 7 bases agree with TRBD1. With V trimmed by 0 bases and J by 10 bases, 9 bases remained unmatched. CDR1 and CDR2 (germline): MNHEY, SVGAGI. This CDR3 region has 15 residues. The CDR3 sequence: CASSYSSRGVSPQHF. CDR3 nucleotide sequence: TGTGCCAGCAGTTACTCGTCCAGGGGGGTAAGTCCCCAGCATTTT.

The V and J genes are TRBV6-6 and TRBJ1-5, with TRBD1 as a possible D gene (5 bases). The CDR3 covers 13 residues. Germline loops: CDR1 MNHNY, CDR2 SVGAGI (reference sequence). V was clipped by 7 bases and J by 9 bases, with 16 bases between them. CDR3 DNA sequence: TGTGCCAGCACCGGGGGGGTTTATCGGCCCCAGCATTTT. Protein product: CASTGGVYRPQHF.

The rearrangement joins TRBV28 to TRBJ2-1, with D possibly matching TRBD2 (6 bases). There are 13 residues in the CDR3. CDR1 and CDR2 from the germline V gene are MDHEN and SYDVKM. V gave up 3 bases and J gave up 4 bases, with 7 bases separating them. CDR3 sequence (DNA): TGTGCCAGCAGTTTTCGGGGGTACAATGAGCAGTTCTTC. Translating it yields CASSFRGYNEQFF.

The count of this clone is one. This chain connects TRBV5-8 to TRBJ2-1, with D possibly TRBD2 on 6 matching bases. Germline CDR1 reads SGHTS; CDR2 reads YDEGEE. The ends were cut back, 1 base at V and 1 base at J, with 9 bases in the middle. The length of the CDR3 is 15 residues. CDR3 sequence reads: CASSLSGASYNEQFF. Written as DNA, the CDR3 is TGTGCCAGCAGCTTGTCGGGAGCTTCCTACAATGAGCAGTTCTTC. The full variable domain, rest sourced from reference TRBV5-8 and TRBJ2-1, is EAGVTQSPTHLIKTRGQQATLRCSPISGHTSVYWYQQALGLGLQFLLWYDEGEERNRGNFPPRFSGRQFPNYSSELNVNALELEDSALYLCASSLSGASYNEQFFGPGTRLTVL.

V gene TRBV5-1 combines with J gene TRBJ1-4; 9 nucleotides agree with TRBD1. This CDR3 has 15 residues. The V segment lost 4 bases and the J segment 7 bases; nucleotides outside the gene matches: 8. Per germline, CDR1 SGHRS and CDR2 YFSETQ. The CDR3 DNA reads TGCGCCAGCAGCACCGCCGGGACAGGGCTTGAAAAACTGTTTTTT. Its protein product is CASSTAGTGLEKLFF.

This sequence joins TRBV2 and TRBJ1-1, with D tentatively TRBD1 (5 bases). Per the germline V gene, CDR1 is SNHLY and CDR2 is FYNNEI. V shed 6 bases and J shed 9 bases, with 17 bases lying between them. This CDR3 contains 13 residues. CDR3 residues: CASSTDPGGKAFF. CDR3 nucleotides: TGTGCCAGCAGCACCGACCCGGGGGGTAAAGCTTTCTTT.

As concerns this clone: Additional DNA sequences in this sample encode the identical CDR3. The rearrangement joins TRBV5-6 to TRBJ2-2; D ambiguous. This CDR3 has 13 amino acids. Germline V gives CDR1 SGHDT, CDR2 YYEEEE. Trimming removed 0 bases at V and 5 bases at J, with 5 bases between. The CDR3 sequence: CASSLVGTGELFF. The CDR3 nucleotides read TGTGCCAGCAGCTTGGTGGGTACCGGGGAGCTGTTTTTT.

Remarks on this clone: In the same sample, other DNA sequences code for this CDR3. This chain joins TRBV5-1 and TRBJ2-3, with D tentatively TRBD2 (6 bases). CDR1 and CDR2 from the germline V gene are SGHRS and YFSETQ. The V gene lost 7 bases and the J gene lost 0 bases, with 12 bases spanning the gap. The CDR3 length is 14 residues. The CDR3 DNA sequence: TGCGCCAGCTACCCGGGAGCCAGCACAGATACGCAGTATTTT. It is translated as CASYPGASTDTQYF.

This clone was recorded once. This chain uses TRBV19 with TRBJ2-5; D is uncertain. The germline V gene encodes CDR1 LNHDA and CDR2 SQIVND (reference sequence). The CDR3 extends over 12 amino acids. Trimming pared 4 bases from V and 0 bases from J, leaving 3 bases between. As DNA, the CDR3 is TGTGCCAGTAGTACGTACCAAGAGACCCAGTACTTC. Encoded protein: CASSTYQETQYF.

This chain uses TRBV11-3 with TRBJ2-7, with no clear D. CDR1 SGHNT and CDR2 YENEEA come from the germline V gene. V dropped 4 bases and J dropped 5 bases, with 6 bases sitting between them. The CDR3 is made up of 11 amino acids. The CDR3 DNA is TGTGCCAGCAGCTCAGCAAACGAGCAGTACTTC. Translating it yields CASSSANEQYF.